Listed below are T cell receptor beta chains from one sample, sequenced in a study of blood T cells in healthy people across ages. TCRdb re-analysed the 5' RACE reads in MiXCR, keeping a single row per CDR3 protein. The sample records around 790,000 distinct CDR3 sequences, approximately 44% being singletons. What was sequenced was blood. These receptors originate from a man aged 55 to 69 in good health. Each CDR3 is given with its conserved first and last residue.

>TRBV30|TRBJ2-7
CAWSVAPGTKVQYF
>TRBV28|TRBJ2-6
CASSLRGNGANVLTF
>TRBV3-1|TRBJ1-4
CASSQAGAARLFF
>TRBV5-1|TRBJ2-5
CASSPGTLFGETQYF
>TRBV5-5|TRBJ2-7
CASTRGLENRPNEQYF
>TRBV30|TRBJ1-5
CAWSVGQAHNQPQHF
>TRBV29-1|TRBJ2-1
CSVERTSGGAGEQFF
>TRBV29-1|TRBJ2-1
CSVEELGAPFNEQFF
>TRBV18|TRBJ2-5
CASSPRRTGTAQYF
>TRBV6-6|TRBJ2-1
CASSYSGLKTWHSEQFF
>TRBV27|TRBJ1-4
CASRRRGGVGEKLFF
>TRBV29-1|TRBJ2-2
CSVGQKTNTGELFF
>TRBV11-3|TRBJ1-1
CASSLATGGNTEAFF
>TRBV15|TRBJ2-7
CATKRQGDDEQYF
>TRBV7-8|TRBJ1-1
CASSLGTGFQGAFF
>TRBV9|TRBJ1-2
CASSVGSGTYYGYTF
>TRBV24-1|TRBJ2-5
CATSDWGTSETQYF
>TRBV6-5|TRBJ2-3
CASSWSSGADTQYF
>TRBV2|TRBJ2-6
CAGYGGAFIGANVLTF
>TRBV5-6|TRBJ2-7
CASSLGKAYEQYF
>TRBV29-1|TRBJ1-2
CSPWTGEVDGYTF
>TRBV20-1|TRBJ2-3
CSASGQPSRDTQYF
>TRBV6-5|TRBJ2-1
CASRDRVDEQFF
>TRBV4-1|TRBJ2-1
CASSQPKGTGGNEQFF